These 2 T cell receptor beta chains originate from one sample sequenced in a study of blood T cell repertoires in COVID-19. TCRdb's table, derived via immunoSEQ multiplex PCR, lists solely in-frame clones and lacks some. Among 120,000 or so clones listed, 85% were seen once. The specimen sequenced was peripheral blood. These receptors were taken from a woman older than 75 with acute or convalescent COVID-19.

V and J are TRBV5-1 and TRBJ2-5, with D possibly TRBD2 on 6 matching bases. The CDR3 is 17 amino acids. V shed 0 bases and J shed 5 bases, with 20 bases lying between them. Germline loops: CDR1 SGHRS, CDR2 YFSETQ. The CDR3 DNA reads TGCGCCAGCAGCTTGGGAGGAGGAGGGTCCCGGGGGGAGACCCAGTACTTC. Residues: CASSLGGGGSRGETQYF.

The rearrangement uses TRBV7-8 and TRBJ1-4; tentatively, D is TRBD1 (6 bases). Trimming left V 0 bases short and J 2 bases short, with 13 bases between. The CDR3 runs to 17 residues. Germline loops: CDR1 SGHVS, CDR2 FQNEAQ. CDR3 region: CASSLALTGLTNEKLFF. CDR3 nucleotide sequence: TGTGCCAGCAGCTTAGCTCTCACAGGGTTGACTAATGAAAAACTGTTTTTT.